The rows below give T cell receptor beta chains drawn from one sample of a study of T cell responses to AZD1222 COVID-19 vaccine. Assay used: immunoSEQ multiplex PCR; TCRdb lists only in-frame clones, some missing. The top ten clones hold 2.5% to 3.5% of a sample with 110,000 to 150,000 clones, more than 85% of them seen once. This sample comprised peripheral blood, obtained on day 0 of AZD1222 vaccination. The receptor set was obtained from an adult in good health. The CDR3 runs from the conserved cysteine through the conserved F or W. Each record gives: clone size, D gene, V gene, CDR3 length, J gene, CDR3 protein, CDR3 DNA. The D gene is left open where the match is weak. Clone size is given for some rows only: seen once, a few or many times, or a class if the clone is expanded.

NA	NA	TRBV5-1	16	TRBJ1-1	CASSFRPDSPNTEAFF	TGCGCCAGCAGCTTTCGCCCGGACAGCCCGAACACTGAAGCTTTCTTT
NA	NA	TRBV28	14	TRBJ1-2	CASSFEVDLYGYTF	TGTGCCAGCAGTTTCGAGGTTGACCTCTATGGCTACACCTTC
once	NA	TRBV6-5	15	TRBJ2-7	CASSYSVPPRNEQYF	TGTGCCAGCAGTTACTCTGTTCCCCCGCGAAACGAGCAGTACTTC
NA	NA	TRBV11-3	14	TRBJ2-1	CASSLGGEYNEQFF	TGTGCCAGCAGCTTAGGTGGAGAATACAATGAGCAGTTCTTC
NA	NA	TRBV19	13	TRBJ1-1	CATLVSEGTEAFF	TGTGCCACTTTAGTATCGGAGGGAACTGAAGCTTTCTTT
NA	TRBD1	TRBV6-6	16	TRBJ1-2	CASSYSSYRGRRGYTF	TGTGCCAGCAGTTACTCCTCGTACAGGGGTCGACGCGGCTACACCTTC
NA	NA	TRBV19	13	TRBJ1-1	CASNAGRGTEAFF	TGTGCCAGTAACGCAGGGAGGGGGACTGAAGCTTTCTTT
NA	NA	TRBV10-3	13	TRBJ1-1	CAITTSRATEAFF	TGTGCCATCACCACATCCAGGGCCACTGAAGCTTTCTTT
NA	NA	TRBV25-1	14	TRBJ2-7	CASSASTLSYEQYF	TGTGCCAGCAGTGCCTCCACCCTGTCCTACGAGCAGTACTTC
NA	NA	TRBV4-3	13	TRBJ1-2	CASSQEVGVGYTF	TGCGCCAGCAGCCAAGAGGTGGGGGTTGGCTACACCTTC
NA	TRBD2	TRBV7-7	14	TRBJ2-1	CASSLDPAGVEQFF	TGTGCCAGCAGCTTAGATCCAGCGGGAGTTGAGCAGTTCTTC
NA	NA	TRBV5-1	17	TRBJ1-1	CASSLPSTGEPNTEAFF	TGCGCCAGCAGCTTGCCGTCGACTGGGGAACCGAACACTGAAGCTTTCTTT
once	NA	TRBV5-1	12	TRBJ1-2	CASSVTNYGYTF	TGCGCCAGCAGCGTTACTAACTATGGCTACACCTTC
few	NA	TRBV28	14	TRBJ2-7	CASSFPRTAYEQYF	TGTGCCAGCAGTTTCCCCCGGACAGCCTACGAGCAGTACTTC
NA	NA	TRBV29-1	18	TRBJ1-5	CSVVLSVGGSIGNQPQHF	TGCAGCGTTGTGCTGTCTGTAGGGGGATCGATCGGCAATCAGCCCCAGCATTTT
NA	NA	TRBV25-1	12	TRBJ1-1	CASREGDTEAFF	TGTGCCAGCAGAGAGGGAGACACTGAAGCTTTCTTT
NA	NA	TRBV27	17	TRBJ2-6	CASSQLTASSGANVLTF	TGTGCCAGCAGCCAGCTGACAGCTAGCTCTGGGGCCAACGTCCTGACTTTC
NA	NA	TRBV18	15	TRBJ1-1	CASSLGRTGNTEAFF	TGTGCCAGCTCACTCGGCCGGACGGGGAACACTGAAGCTTTCTTT
NA	NA	TRBV5-1	14	TRBJ1-1	CASSHSSRDTEAFF	TGCGCCAGCAGCCACTCCTCTCGGGACACTGAAGCTTTCTTT
NA	TRBD1	TRBV28	15	TRBJ2-7	CASSKDRVGPYEQYF	TGTGCCAGCAGTAAAGACAGGGTTGGTCCCTACGAGCAGTACTTC
once	NA	TRBV10-3	13	TRBJ2-2	CAGQTTNTGELFF	TGTGCCGGGCAGACGACAAACACCGGGGAGCTGTTTTTT
NA	NA	TRBV28	15	TRBJ1-1	CASSSSGGLGTEAFF	TGTGCCAGCAGTTCATCAGGCGGGTTAGGCACTGAAGCTTTCTTT
NA	NA	TRBV5-1	13	TRBJ2-3	CASSSGSSDTQYF	TGCGCCAGCAGCTCCGGGAGTTCAGATACGCAGTATTTT
once	TRBD2	TRBV7-8	15	TRBJ2-7	CASSYSGSRGNEQYF	TGTGCCAGCAGTTATAGCGGGAGCCGGGGCAACGAGCAGTACTTC
NA	NA	TRBV9	15	TRBJ2-7	CASSVDPDGTYEQYF	TGTGCCAGCAGCGTAGACCCGGACGGTACCTACGAGCAGTACTTC
NA	NA	TRBV2	15	TRBJ2-1	CASTPGLIARDEQFF	TGTGCCAGCACCCCGGGGTTAATAGCGAGGGATGAGCAGTTCTTC
NA	NA	TRBV5-1	12	TRBJ2-1	CASSRPRGEQFF	TGCGCCAGCAGTCGACCTAGGGGTGAGCAGTTCTTC
once	TRBD1	TRBV7-8	15	TRBJ1-5	CASSLVGGGNQPQHF	TGTGCCAGCAGCTTAGTAGGGGGCGGCAATCAGCCCCAGCATTTT
NA	NA	TRBV7-2	17	TRBJ2-1	CASSHSPQRATYNEQFF	TGTGCCAGCAGCCACTCGCCCCAGCGGGCGACCTACAATGAGCAGTTCTTC
NA	TRBD2	TRBV9	18	TRBJ2-7	CASSAGLAGGSPSYEQYF	TGTGCCAGCAGCGCCGGACTAGCGGGAGGGTCCCCCTCCTACGAGCAGTACTTC
NA	NA	TRBV6-5	15	TRBJ1-1	CASSQDRGPNTEAFF	TGTGCCAGCAGTCAGGACCGGGGCCCGAACACTGAAGCTTTCTTT
NA	NA	TRBV10-2	12	TRBJ1-5	CASNTGQQPQHF	TGCGCCAGCAATACAGGGCAGCAGCCCCAGCATTTT
NA	NA	TRBV7-2	11	TRBJ2-7	CATSYSYEQYF	TGTGCTACATCCTATTCCTACGAGCAGTACTTC
NA	NA	TRBV5-1	14	TRBJ2-7	CASSFGSLSYEQYF	TGCGCCAGCAGCTTCGGTAGCCTCTCCTACGAGCAGTACTTC
NA	NA	TRBV18	15	TRBJ1-6	CASSPSAEYNSPLHF	TGTGCCAGCTCACCATCCGCAGAGTATAATTCACCCCTCCACTTT
NA	NA	TRBV18	14	TRBJ1-4	CASSGQQGSEKLFF	TGTGCCAGCTCCGGGCAACAGGGCTCCGAAAAACTGTTTTTT
NA	NA	TRBV10-1	14	TRBJ2-7	CASSEAGYTYEQYF	TGCGCCAGCAGTGAGGCAGGGTATACCTACGAGCAGTACTTC
NA	TRBD2	TRBV5-1	15	TRBJ2-3	CASSWDYHSTDTQYF	TGCGCCAGCAGCTGGGACTACCATAGCACAGATACGCAGTATTTT
NA	NA	TRBV19	12	TRBJ1-2	CASKVGDMRYTF	TGTGCCAGTAAGGTGGGCGATATGAGGTACACCTTC
NA	TRBD1	TRBV12-3/TRBV12-4	13	TRBJ2-5	CASSQDRLGTQYF	TGTGCCAGCAGCCAGGACAGGTTAGGGACCCAGTACTTC